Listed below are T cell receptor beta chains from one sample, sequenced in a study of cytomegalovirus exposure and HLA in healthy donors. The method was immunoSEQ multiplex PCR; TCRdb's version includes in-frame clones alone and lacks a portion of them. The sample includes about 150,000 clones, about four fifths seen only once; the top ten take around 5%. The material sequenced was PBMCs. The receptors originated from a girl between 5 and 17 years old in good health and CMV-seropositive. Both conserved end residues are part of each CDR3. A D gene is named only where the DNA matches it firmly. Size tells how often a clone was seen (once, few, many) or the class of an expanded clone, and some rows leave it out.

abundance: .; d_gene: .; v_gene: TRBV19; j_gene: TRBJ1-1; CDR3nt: TGTGCCAGTAGTAACAGGGAGTGGAACACTGAAGCTTTCTTT; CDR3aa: CASSNREWNTEAFF
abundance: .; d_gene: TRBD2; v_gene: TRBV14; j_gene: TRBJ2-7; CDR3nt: TGTGCCAGCAGCCCGGGACTAGCGGGGGGTTATTCCTCCTACGAGCAGTACTTC; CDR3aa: CASSPGLAGGYSSYEQYF
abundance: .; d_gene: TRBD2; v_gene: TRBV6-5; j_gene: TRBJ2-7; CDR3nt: TGTGCCAGCAGTCCCCCGGGAGGGAGCGGGTACGAGCAGTACTTC; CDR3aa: CASSPPGGSGYEQYF
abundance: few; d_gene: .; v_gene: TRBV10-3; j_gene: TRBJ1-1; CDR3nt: TGTGCCACACACGGGTCGTGGATGACTGAAGCTTTCTTT; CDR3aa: CATHGSWMTEAFF
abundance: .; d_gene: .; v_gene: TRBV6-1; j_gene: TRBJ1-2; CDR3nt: TGTGCCAGCAGTGAAGACCGGACACACTATGGCTACACCTTC; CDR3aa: CASSEDRTHYGYTF
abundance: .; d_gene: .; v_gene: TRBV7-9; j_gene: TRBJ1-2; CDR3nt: TGTGCCAGCAGCTTATACGCGGACTATAACTATGGCTACACCTTC; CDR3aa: CASSLYADYNYGYTF
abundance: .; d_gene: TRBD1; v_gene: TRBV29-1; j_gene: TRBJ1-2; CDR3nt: TGCAGCGTGGGACAGTATGGCTACACCTTC; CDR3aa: CSVGQYGYTF
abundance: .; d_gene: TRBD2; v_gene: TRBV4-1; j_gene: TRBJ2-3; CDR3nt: TGCGCCAGCAGCCAGGTTAGAGAAGCGGGGGGCACAGATACGCAGTATTTT; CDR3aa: CASSQVREAGGTDTQYF
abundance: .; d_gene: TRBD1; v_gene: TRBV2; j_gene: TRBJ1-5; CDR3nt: TGTGCCAGCAGTGGTATATCTCCCAAGGTAGGGGGCCGTCAGCCCCAGCATTTT; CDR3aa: CASSGISPKVGGRQPQHF
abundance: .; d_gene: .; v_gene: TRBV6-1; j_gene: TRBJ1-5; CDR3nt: TGTGCCAGCAGTGATCACAGGGGCAATCAGCCCCAGCATTTT; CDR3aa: CASSDHRGNQPQHF
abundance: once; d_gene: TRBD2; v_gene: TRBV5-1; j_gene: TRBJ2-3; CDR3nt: TGCGCCAGCAGCTTGACCGGGACTAGCGGGGTCTTAAATACGCAGTATTTT; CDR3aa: CASSLTGTSGVLNTQYF